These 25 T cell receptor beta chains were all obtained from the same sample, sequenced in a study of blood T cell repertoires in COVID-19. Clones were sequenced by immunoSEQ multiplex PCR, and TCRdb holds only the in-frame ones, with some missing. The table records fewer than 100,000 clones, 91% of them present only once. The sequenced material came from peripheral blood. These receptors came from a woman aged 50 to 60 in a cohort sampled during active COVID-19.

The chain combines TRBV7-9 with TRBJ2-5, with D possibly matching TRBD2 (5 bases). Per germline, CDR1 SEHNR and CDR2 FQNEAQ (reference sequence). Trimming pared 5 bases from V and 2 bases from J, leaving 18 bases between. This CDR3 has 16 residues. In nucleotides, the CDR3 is TGTGCCAGCAGCGGTTCTATTAAGCGGCTTCAAGAGACCCAGTACTTC. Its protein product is CASSGSIKRLQETQYF.

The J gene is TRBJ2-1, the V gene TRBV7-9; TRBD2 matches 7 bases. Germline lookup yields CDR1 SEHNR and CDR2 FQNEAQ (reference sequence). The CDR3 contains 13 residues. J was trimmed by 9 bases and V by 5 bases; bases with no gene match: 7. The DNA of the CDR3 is TGTGCCAGCAGCCCGCAGAGGGAGGGTGAGCAGTTCTTC. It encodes CASSPQREGEQFF.

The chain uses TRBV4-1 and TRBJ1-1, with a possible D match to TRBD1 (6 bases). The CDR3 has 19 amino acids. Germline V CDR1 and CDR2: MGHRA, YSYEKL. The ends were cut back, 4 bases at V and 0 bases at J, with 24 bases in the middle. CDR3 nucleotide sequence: TGCGCCAGCAGCCTAAAAGGGGATCGAGGGACATCGATGAACACTGAAGCTTTCTTT. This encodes CASSLKGDRGTSMNTEAFF.

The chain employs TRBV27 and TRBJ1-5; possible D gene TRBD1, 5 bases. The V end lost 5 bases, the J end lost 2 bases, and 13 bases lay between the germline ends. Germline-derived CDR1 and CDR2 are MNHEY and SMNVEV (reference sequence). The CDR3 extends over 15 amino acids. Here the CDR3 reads CASSLGGLGNQPQHF. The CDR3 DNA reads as TGTGCCAGCAGTCTGGGGGGTCTCGGCAATCAGCCCCAGCATTTT.

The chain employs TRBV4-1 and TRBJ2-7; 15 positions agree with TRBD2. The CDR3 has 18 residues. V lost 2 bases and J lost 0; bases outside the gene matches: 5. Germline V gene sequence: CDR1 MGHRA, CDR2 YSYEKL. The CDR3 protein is CASSQPGLAGGSSYEQYF. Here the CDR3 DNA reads TGCGCCAGCAGCCAACCGGGACTAGCGGGGGGTAGCTCCTACGAGCAGTACTTC.

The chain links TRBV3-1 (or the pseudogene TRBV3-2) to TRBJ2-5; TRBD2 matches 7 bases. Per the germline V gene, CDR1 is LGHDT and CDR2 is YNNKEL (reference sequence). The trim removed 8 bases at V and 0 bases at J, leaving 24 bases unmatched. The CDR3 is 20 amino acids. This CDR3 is CASSGTSKLQAGTYQETQYF. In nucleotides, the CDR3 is TGTGCCAGCTCGGGTACCTCCAAGCTTCAAGCGGGAACGTACCAAGAGACCCAGTACTTC.

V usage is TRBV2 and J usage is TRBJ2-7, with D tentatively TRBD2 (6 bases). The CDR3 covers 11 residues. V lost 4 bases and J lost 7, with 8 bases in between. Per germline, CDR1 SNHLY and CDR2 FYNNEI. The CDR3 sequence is CASSGGEEQYF. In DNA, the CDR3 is TGTGCCAGCAGTGGGGGGGAGGAGCAGTACTTC.

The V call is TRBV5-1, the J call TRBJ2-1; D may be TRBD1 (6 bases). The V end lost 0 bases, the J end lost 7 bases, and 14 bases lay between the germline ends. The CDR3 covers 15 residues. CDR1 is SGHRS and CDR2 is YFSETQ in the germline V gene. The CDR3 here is CASSLVSARGNEQFF. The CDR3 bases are TGCGCCAGCAGCTTGGTAAGCGCGAGGGGGAATGAGCAGTTCTTC.

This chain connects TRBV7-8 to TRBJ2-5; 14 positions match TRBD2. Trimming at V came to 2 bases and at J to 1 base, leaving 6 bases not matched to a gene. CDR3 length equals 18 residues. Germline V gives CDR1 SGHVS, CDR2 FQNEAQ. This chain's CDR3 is CASSLQPGLAGVQETQYF. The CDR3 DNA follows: TGTGCCAGCAGCTTACAACCGGGACTAGCGGGAGTCCAAGAGACCCAGTACTTC.

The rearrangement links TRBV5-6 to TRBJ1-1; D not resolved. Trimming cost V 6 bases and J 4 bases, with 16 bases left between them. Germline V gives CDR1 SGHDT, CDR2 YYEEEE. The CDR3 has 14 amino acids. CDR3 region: CASIPLAGGTEAFF. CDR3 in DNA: TGTGCCAGCATCCCCCTCGCGGGAGGCACTGAAGCTTTCTTT.

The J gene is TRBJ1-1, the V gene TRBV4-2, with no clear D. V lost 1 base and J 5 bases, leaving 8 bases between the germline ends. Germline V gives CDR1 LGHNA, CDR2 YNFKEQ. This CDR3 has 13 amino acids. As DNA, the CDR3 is TGTGCCAGCAGCCAAGTAACGGGGACTGAAGCTTTCTTT. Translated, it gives CASSQVTGTEAFF.

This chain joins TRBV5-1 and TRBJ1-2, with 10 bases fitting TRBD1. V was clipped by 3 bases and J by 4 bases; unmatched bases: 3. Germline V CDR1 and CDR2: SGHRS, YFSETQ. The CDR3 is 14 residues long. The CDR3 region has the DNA TGCGCCAGCAGCTCGGGACAGGGGAGCTATGGCTACACCTTC. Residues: CASSSGQGSYGYTF.

The CDR3, as DNA: TGTGCCAGCAGCCCAACCGGGACTAGCAGCTACGAGCAGTACTTC. Translated, it gives CASSPTGTSSYEQYF. The chain couples TRBV3-1 (or the pseudogene TRBV3-2) to TRBJ2-7, with 9 positions matching TRBD2. Germline loops: CDR1 LGHDT, CDR2 YNNKEL (reference sequence). V was clipped by 4 bases and J by 3 bases; unmatched bases: 7. The CDR3 is 15 residues long.

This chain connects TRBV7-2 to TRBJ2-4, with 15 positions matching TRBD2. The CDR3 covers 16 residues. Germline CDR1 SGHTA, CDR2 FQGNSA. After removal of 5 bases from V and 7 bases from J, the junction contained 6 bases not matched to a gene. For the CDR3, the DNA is TGTGCCAGCAGCGCCGGGACTAGCGGGAGGTGGAACATTCAGTACTTC. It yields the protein CASSAGTSGRWNIQYF.

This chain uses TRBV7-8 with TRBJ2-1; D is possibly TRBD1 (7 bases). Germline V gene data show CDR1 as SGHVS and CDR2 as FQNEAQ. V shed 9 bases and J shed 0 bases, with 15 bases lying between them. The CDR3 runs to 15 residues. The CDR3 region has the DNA TGTGCCAGTACGCAGGGGGGTAGCTCCTACAATGAGCAGTTCTTC. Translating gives CASTQGGSSYNEQFF.

The CDR3 spells CASSLELAGAEQYF. The CDR3 DNA reads as TGTGCCAGCAGCTTAGAACTAGCGGGGGCCGAGCAGTACTTC. The chain uses TRBV7-9 and TRBJ2-7; 11 bases match TRBD2. The CDR3 spans 14 residues. V lost 1 base and J lost 6; bases outside the gene matches: 2. Germline V gives CDR1 SEHNR, CDR2 FQNEAQ (reference sequence).

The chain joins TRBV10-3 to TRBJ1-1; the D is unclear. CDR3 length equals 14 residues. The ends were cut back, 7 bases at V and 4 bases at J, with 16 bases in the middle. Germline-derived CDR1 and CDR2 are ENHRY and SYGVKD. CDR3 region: CAIKAEGTATEAFF. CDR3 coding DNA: TGTGCCATCAAGGCCGAGGGAACGGCCACTGAAGCTTTCTTT.

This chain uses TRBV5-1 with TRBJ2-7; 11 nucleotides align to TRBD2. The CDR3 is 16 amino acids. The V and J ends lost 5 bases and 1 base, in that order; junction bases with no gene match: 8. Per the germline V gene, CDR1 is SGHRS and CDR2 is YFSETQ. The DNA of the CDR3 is TGCGCCAGCAGACTGGGAGGGACTAGCGGTTCCTACGAGCAGTACTTC. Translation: CASRLGGTSGSYEQYF.

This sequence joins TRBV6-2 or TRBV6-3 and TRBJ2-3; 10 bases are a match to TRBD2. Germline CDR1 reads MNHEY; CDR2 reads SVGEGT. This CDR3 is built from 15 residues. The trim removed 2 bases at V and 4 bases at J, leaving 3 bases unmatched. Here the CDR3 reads CASSYKRGGADTQYF. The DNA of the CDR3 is TGTGCCAGCAGTTACAAGCGGGGGGGCGCAGATACGCAGTATTTT.

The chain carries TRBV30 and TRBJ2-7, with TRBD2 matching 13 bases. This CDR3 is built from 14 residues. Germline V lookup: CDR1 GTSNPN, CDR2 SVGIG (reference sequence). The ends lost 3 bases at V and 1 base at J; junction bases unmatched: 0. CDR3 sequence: CAWRTSGGSYEQYF. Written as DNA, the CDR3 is TGTGCCTGGAGGACTAGCGGGGGGTCCTACGAGCAGTACTTC.

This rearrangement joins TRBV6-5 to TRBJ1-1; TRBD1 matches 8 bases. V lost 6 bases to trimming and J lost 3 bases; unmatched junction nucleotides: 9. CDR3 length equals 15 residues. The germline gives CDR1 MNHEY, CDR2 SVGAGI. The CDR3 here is CASRIDRGADTEAFF. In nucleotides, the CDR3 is TGTGCCAGCAGAATAGACAGGGGAGCGGACACTGAAGCTTTCTTT.

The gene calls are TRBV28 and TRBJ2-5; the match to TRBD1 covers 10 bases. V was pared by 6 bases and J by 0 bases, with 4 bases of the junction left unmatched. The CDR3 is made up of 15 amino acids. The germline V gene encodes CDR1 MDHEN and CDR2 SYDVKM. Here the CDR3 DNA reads TGTGCCAGCAGGCGGACAGGGGGGAACCAAGAGACCCAGTACTTC. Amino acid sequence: CASRRTGGNQETQYF.

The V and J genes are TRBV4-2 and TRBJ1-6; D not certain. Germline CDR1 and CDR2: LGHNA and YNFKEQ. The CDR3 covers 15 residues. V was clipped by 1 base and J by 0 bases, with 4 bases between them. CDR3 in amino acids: CASSQGSSYNSPLHF. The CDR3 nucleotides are TGTGCCAGCAGCCAAGGGAGCTCCTATAATTCACCCCTCCACTTT.

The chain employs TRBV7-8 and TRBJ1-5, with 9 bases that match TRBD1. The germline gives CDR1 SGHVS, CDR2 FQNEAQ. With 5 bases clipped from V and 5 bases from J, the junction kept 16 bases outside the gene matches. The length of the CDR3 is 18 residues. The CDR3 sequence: CASSRHRYGQGIDQPQHF. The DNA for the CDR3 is TGTGCCAGCAGCCGACACCGTTATGGACAGGGGATCGATCAGCCCCAGCATTTT.

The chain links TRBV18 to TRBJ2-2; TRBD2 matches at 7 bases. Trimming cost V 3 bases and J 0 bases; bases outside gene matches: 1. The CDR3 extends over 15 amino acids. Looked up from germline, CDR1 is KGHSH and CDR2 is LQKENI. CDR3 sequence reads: CASSPGTTNTGELFF. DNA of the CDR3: TGTGCCAGCTCACCGGGGACTACGAACACCGGGGAGCTGTTTTTT.